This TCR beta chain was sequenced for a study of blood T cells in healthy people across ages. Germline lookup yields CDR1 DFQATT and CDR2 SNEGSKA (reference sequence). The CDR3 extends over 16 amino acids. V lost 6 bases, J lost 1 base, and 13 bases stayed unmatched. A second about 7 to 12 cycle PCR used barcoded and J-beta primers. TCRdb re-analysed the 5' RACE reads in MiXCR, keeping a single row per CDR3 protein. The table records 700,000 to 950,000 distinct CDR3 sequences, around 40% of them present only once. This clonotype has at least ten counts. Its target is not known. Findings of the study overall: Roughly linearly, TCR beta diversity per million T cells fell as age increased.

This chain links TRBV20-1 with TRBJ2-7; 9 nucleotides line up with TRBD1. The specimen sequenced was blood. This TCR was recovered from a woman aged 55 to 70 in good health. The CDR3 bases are TGCAGTGCGCGAGAGGGCGACAGGGGGTTTTCCTACGAGCAGTACTTC. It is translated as CSAREGDRGFSYEQYF.